This T cell receptor beta chain stems from a study of blood T cell repertoires in COVID-19. The wider study: From the United States, Italy and Spain came samples of acute and convalescent COVID-19.

Participant-given clinical history determined each cohort assignment. Under the authors' procedure: Researchers report that nucleated cell counts were estimated from reference gene primer amplification. Generated by immunoSEQ multiplex PCR, the TCRdb table keeps only in-frame clones and is missing some. V and J calls and clone size are those listed in that table; D and trimming were worked out from the DNA. The table includes hundreds of thousands of clones, almost 90% detected once. This CDR3 region has 18 residues. The J segment lost 0 bases and the V segment lost 4 bases, leaving 12 bases of the junction unmatched. Germline CDR1 and CDR2: SEHNR and FQNEAQ (reference sequence).

The specimen sequenced was PBMCs or T cells enriched from blood (not recorded which). The origin of this receptor is a woman aged 18-29 years with acute COVID-19. The chain uses TRBV7-9 and TRBJ2-3; 8 positions match TRBD1. Here the CDR3 reads CASSSDRVGFTSTDTQYF. CDR3 bases: TGTGCCAGCAGCTCGGACAGGGTAGGGTTTACTAGCACAGATACGCAGTATTTT.